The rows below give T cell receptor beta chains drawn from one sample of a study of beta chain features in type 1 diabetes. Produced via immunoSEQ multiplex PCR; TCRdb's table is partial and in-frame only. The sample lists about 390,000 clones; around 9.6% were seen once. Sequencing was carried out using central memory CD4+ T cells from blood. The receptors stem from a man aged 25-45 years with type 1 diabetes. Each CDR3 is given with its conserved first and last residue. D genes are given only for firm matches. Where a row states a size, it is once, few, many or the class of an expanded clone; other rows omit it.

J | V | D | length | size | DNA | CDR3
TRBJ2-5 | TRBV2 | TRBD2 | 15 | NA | TGTGCCAGCAATACCTGGACTAGCGGGGGAGAGACCCAGTACTTC | CASNTWTSGGETQYF
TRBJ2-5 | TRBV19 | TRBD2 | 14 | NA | TGTGCCAGTAGTATTAGAGCGGGAGGAGAGACCCAGTACTTC | CASSIRAGGETQYF
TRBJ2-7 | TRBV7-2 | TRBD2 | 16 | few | TGTGCCAGCAGCCCCGGACTAGCGGGAGCTGTGGGGGAGCAGTACTTC | CASSPGLAGAVGEQYF
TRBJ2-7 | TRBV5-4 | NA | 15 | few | TGTGCCAGCAGCTTGGGACAGCCTAATAGCTACGAGCAGTACTTC | CASSLGQPNSYEQYF
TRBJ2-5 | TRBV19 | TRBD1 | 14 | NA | TGTGCCAGTAGTATACAGGGGGCCGAAGAGACCCAGTACTTC | CASSIQGAEETQYF
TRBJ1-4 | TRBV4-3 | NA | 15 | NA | TGCGCCAGCAGCCAAGAATCAGCGACCGATGAAAAACTGTTTTTT | CASSQESATDEKLFF
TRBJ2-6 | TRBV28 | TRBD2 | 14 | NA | TGTGCCAGCACCGGGGGGGCTGGGGCCAACGTCCTGACTTTC | CASTGGAGANVLTF
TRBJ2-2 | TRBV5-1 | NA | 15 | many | TGCGCCAGCAGCTTGGTGGGTCCAAACACCGGGGAGCTGTTTTTT | CASSLVGPNTGELFF
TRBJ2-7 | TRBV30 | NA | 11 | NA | TGTGCCCACTCAAGGGGGGGCGAGCAGTACTTC | CAHSRGGEQYF
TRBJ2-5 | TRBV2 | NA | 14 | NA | TGTGCCAGCAGTCGGTGGGGATGGGAAGAGACCCAGTACTTC | CASSRWGWEETQYF
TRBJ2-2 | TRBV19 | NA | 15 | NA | TGTGCCAGTAGTTGGTCAGGGATGAACACCGGGGAGCTGTTTTTT | CASSWSGMNTGELFF
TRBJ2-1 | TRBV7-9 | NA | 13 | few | TGTGCCAGCAGCTTAACTGGATACAATGAGCAGTTCTTC | CASSLTGYNEQFF
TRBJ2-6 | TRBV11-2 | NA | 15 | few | TGTGCCAGCAGCTCTCCTAGTGCTGGGGCCAACGTCCTGACTTTC | CASSSPSAGANVLTF
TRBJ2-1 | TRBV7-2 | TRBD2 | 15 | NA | TGTGCCAGCTCGGCGGTACGTGGGACTAGTGGTGAGCAGTTCTTC | CASSAVRGTSGEQFF
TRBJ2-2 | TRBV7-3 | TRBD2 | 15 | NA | TGTGCCAGCAGCTCGACTAGCGGAGGAACCGGGGAGCTGTTTTTT | CASSSTSGGTGELFF
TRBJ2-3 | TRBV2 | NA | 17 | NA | TGTGCCAGCAGCTCCACAGGTGGGAGCTCCGGAGGGGATACGCAGTATTTT | CASSSTGGSSGGDTQYF
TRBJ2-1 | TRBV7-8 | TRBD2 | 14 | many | TGTGCCAGCATTGAGGGCGGGAGCTACAATGAGCAGTTCTTC | CASIEGGSYNEQFF
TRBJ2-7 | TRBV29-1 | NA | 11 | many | TGCAGCGTACAGCGGAGGGACGAGCAGTACTTC | CSVQRRDEQYF